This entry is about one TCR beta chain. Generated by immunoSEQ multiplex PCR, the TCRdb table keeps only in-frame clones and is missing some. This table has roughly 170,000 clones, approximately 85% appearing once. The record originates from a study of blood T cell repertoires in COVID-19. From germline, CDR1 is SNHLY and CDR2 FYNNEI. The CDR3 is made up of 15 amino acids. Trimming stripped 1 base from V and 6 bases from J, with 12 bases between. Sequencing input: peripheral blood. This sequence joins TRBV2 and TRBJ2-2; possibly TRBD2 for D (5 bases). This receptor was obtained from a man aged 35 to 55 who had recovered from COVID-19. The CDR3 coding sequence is TGTGCCAGCAGTGAAGGGAGGTCGGTACCCGGGGAGCTGTTTTTT. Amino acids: CASSEGRSVPGELFF.